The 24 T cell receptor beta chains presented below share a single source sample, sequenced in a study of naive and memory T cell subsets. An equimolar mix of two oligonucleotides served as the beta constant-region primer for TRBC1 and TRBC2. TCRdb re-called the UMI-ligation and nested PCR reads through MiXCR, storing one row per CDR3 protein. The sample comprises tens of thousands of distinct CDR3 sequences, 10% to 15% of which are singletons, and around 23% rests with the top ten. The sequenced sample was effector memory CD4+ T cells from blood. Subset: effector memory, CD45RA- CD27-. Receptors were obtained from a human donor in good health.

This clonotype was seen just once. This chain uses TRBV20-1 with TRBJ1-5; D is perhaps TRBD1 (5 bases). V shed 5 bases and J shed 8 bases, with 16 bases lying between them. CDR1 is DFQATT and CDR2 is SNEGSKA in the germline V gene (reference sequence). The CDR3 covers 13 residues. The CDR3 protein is CSAHTGATKPQHF. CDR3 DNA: TGCAGTGCTCATACAGGTGCTACGAAGCCCCAGCATTTT.

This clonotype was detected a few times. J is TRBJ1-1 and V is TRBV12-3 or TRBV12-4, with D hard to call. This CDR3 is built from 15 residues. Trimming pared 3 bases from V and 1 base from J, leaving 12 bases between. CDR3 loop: CASSFYAGKNTEAFF. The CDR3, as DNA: TGTGCCAGCAGTTTTTACGCGGGCAAGAACACTGAAGCTTTCTTT.

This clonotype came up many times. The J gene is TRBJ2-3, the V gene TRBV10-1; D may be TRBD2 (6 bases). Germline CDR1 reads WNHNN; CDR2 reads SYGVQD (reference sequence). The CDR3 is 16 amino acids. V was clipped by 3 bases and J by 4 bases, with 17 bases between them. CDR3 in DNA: TGCGCCAGCAGTGACGGAGCGGGTGTGTCCCCAGATACGCAGTATTTT. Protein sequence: CASSDGAGVSPDTQYF.

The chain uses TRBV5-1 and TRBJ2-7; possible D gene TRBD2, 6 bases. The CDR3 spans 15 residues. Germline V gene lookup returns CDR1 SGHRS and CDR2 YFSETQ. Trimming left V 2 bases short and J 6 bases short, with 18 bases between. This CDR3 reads CASSFTGSQGLEQYF. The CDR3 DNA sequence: TGCGCCAGCAGCTTTACAGGAAGCCAGGGACTCGAGCAGTACTTC.

The CDR3 nucleotides are TGTGCCAGCAGACCCACTCAGGGGGCTTCCCACGAGCAGTACTTC. Translation: CASRPTQGASHEQYF. The genes are TRBV27 and TRBJ2-7, with TRBD1 matching over 8 bases. Trimming at V came to 6 bases and at J to 5 bases, leaving 12 bases not matched to a gene. The length of the CDR3 is 15 residues. Germline lookup yields CDR1 MNHEY and CDR2 SMNVEV (reference sequence).

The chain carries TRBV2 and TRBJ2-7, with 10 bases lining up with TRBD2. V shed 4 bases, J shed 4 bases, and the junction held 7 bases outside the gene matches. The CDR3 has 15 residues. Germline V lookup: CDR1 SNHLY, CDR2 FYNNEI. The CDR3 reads CASSAYRTSGYEQYF. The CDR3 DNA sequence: TGTGCCAGCAGTGCCTACAGGACTAGCGGTTACGAGCAGTACTTC.

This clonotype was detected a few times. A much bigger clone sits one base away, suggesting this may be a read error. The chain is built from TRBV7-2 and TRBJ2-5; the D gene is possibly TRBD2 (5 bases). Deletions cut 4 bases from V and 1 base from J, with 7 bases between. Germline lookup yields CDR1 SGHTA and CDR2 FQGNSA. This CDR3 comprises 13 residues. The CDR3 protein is CASSWEIQETQYF. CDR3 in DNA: TGTGCCAGCAGCTGGGAGATCCAAGAGACCCAGTACTTC. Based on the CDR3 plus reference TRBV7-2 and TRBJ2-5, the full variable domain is GAGVSQSPSNKVTEKGKDVELRCDPISGHTALYWYRQSLGQGLEFLIYFQGNSAPDKSGLPSDRFSAERTGGSVSTLTIQRTQQEDSAVYLCASSWEIQETQYFGPGTRLLVL.

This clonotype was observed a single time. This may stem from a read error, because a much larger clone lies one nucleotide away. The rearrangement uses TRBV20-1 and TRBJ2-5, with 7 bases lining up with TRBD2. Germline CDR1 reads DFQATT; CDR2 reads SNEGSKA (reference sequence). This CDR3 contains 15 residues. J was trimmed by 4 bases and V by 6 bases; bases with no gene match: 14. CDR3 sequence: CSAQRATSERETQYF. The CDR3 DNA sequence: TGCAGTGCCCAAAGAGCCACTAGCGAGCGAGAGACCCAGTACTTC.

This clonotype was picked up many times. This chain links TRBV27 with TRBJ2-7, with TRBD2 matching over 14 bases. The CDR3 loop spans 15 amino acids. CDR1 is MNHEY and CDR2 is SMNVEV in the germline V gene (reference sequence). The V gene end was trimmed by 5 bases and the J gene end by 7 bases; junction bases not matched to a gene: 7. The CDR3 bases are TGTGCCAGCAGTCGTGGGACTAGCGGGGGTGGAGAGCAGTACTTC. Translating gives CASSRGTSGGGEQYF.

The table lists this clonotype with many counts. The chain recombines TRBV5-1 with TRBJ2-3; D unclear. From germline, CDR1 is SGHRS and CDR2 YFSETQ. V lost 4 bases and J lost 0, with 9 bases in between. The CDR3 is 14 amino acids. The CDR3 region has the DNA TGCGCCAGCAGCCGAACGAGGAGCACAGATACGCAGTATTTT. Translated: CASSRTRSTDTQYF.

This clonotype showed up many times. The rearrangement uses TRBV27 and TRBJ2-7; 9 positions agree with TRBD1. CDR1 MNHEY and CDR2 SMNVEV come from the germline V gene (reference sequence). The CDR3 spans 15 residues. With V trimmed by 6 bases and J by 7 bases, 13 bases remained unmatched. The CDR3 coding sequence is TGTGCCAGCAGCCCCCTCGGGACAGGGCTTGATGAGCAGTACTTC. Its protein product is CASSPLGTGLDEQYF.

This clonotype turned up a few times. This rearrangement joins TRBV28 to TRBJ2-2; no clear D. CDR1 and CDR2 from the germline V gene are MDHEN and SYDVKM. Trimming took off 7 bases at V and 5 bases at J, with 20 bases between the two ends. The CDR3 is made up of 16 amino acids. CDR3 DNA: TGTGCCAGCACCCGGTGGAGAGCCTTGGGAACCGGGGAGCTGTTTTTT. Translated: CASTRWRALGTGELFF.

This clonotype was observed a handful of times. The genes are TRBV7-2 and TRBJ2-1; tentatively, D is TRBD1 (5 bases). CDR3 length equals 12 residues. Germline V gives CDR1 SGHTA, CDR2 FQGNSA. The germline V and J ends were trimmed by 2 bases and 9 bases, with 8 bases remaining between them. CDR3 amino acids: CASSLLGLEQFF. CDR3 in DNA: TGTGCCAGCAGCTTACTGGGGCTTGAGCAGTTCTTC.

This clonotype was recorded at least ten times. CDR3 nucleotide sequence: TGTGCCAGCAGTTTATCCGGGCAGACCCCCTCCGCCCAGCATTTT. Protein sequence: CASSLSGQTPSAQHF. The rearrangement links TRBV27 to TRBJ1-5; no clear D gene. This CDR3 contains 15 residues. Germline lookup yields CDR1 MNHEY and CDR2 SMNVEV (reference sequence). Trimming stripped 0 bases from V and 11 bases from J, with 17 bases between.

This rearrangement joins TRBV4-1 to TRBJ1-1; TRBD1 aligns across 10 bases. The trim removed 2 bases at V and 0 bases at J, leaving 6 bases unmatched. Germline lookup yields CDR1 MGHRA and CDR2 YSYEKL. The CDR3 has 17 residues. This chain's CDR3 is CASSQLTGGRMNTEAFF. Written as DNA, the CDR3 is TGCGCCAGCAGCCAACTGACAGGGGGCCGTATGAACACTGAAGCTTTCTTT.

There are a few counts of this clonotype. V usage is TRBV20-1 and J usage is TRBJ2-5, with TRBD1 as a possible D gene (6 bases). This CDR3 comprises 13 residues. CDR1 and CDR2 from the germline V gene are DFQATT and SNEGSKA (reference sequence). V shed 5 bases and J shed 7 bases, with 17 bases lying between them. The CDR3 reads CSAPEGSGATQYF. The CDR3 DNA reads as TGCAGTGCTCCCGAAGGTTCAGGGGCGACCCAGTACTTC.

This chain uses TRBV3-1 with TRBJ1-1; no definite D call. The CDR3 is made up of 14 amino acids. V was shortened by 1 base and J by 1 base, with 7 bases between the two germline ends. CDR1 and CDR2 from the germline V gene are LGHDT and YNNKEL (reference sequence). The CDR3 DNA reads TGTGCCAGCAGCCAAGGGCTCGGGAACACTGAAGCTTTCTTT. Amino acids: CASSQGLGNTEAFF.

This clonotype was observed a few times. CDR3 nucleotide sequence: TGTGCCAGCAGCCTAACCCCCCAGTACGAGCAGTACTTC. Protein: CASSLTPQYEQYF. This rearrangement joins TRBV7-2 to TRBJ2-7; D unresolved. The V gene lost 5 bases and the J gene lost 4 bases, with 12 bases spanning the gap. CDR3 size: 13 residues. Germline-derived CDR1 and CDR2 are SGHTA and FQGNSA.

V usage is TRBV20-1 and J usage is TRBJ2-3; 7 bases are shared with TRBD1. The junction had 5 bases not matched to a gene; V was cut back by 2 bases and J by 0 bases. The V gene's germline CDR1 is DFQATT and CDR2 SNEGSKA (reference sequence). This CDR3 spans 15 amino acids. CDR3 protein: CSARRSRGSTDTQYF. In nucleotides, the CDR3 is TGCAGTGCTAGAAGATCCAGGGGGAGCACAGATACGCAGTATTTT.

CDR3 sequence reads: CSAATYTGYEQYF. Here the CDR3 DNA reads TGCAGTGCCGCGACCTACACGGGCTACGAGCAGTACTTC. The genes are TRBV20-1 and TRBJ2-7, with no clear D. Germline values: CDR1 DFQATT, CDR2 SNEGSKA (reference sequence). The CDR3 is 13 residues long. Trimming cost V 6 bases and J 3 bases, with 15 bases left between them.

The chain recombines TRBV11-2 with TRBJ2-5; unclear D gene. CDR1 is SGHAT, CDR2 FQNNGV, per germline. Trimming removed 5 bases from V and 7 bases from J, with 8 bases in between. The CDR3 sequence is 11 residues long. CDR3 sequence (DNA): TGTGCCAGCAGCCAGGAGAGGACCCAGTACTTC. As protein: CASSQERTQYF.

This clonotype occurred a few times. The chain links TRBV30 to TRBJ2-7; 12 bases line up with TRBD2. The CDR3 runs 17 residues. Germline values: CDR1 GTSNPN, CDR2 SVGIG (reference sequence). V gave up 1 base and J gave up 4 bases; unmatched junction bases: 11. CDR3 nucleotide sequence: TGTGCCTGGAGTGCGTCTAGCGGGAGGGCCGGGAAATACGAGCAGTACTTC. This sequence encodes CAWSASSGRAGKYEQYF.

Written as DNA, the CDR3 is TGTGCCAGCAGCTCCCCTATTAATACGCAGTATTTT. It encodes CASSSPINTQYF. The gene calls are TRBV28 and TRBJ2-3, with D unresolved. This CDR3 is 12 amino acids long. V was shortened by 6 bases and J by 7 bases, with 11 bases between the two germline ends. Germline assignment: CDR1 MDHEN and CDR2 SYDVKM.

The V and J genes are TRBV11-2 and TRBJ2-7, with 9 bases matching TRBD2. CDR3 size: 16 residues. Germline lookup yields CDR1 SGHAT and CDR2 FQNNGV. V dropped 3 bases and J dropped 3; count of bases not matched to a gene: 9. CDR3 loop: CASSFTGTSTYYEQYF. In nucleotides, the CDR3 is TGTGCCAGCAGCTTCACCGGGACTAGCACATACTACGAGCAGTACTTC.